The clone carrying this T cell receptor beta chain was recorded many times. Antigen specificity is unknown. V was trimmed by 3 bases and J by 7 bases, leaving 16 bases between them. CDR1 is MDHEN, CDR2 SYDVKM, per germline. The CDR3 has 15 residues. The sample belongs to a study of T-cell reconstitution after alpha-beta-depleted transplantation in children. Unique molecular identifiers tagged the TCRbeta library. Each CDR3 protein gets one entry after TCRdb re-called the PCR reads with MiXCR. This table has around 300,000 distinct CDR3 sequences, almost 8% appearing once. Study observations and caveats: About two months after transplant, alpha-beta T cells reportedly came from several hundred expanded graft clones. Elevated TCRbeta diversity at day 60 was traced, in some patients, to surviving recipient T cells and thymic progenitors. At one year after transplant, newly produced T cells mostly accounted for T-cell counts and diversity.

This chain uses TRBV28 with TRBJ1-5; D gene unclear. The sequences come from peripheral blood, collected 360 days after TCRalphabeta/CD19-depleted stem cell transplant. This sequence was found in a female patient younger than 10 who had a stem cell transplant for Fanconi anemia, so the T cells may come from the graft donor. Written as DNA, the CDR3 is TGTGCCAGCAGTTTTACCGATACAGTACTCCAGCCCCAGCATTTT. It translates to CASSFTDTVLQPQHF.